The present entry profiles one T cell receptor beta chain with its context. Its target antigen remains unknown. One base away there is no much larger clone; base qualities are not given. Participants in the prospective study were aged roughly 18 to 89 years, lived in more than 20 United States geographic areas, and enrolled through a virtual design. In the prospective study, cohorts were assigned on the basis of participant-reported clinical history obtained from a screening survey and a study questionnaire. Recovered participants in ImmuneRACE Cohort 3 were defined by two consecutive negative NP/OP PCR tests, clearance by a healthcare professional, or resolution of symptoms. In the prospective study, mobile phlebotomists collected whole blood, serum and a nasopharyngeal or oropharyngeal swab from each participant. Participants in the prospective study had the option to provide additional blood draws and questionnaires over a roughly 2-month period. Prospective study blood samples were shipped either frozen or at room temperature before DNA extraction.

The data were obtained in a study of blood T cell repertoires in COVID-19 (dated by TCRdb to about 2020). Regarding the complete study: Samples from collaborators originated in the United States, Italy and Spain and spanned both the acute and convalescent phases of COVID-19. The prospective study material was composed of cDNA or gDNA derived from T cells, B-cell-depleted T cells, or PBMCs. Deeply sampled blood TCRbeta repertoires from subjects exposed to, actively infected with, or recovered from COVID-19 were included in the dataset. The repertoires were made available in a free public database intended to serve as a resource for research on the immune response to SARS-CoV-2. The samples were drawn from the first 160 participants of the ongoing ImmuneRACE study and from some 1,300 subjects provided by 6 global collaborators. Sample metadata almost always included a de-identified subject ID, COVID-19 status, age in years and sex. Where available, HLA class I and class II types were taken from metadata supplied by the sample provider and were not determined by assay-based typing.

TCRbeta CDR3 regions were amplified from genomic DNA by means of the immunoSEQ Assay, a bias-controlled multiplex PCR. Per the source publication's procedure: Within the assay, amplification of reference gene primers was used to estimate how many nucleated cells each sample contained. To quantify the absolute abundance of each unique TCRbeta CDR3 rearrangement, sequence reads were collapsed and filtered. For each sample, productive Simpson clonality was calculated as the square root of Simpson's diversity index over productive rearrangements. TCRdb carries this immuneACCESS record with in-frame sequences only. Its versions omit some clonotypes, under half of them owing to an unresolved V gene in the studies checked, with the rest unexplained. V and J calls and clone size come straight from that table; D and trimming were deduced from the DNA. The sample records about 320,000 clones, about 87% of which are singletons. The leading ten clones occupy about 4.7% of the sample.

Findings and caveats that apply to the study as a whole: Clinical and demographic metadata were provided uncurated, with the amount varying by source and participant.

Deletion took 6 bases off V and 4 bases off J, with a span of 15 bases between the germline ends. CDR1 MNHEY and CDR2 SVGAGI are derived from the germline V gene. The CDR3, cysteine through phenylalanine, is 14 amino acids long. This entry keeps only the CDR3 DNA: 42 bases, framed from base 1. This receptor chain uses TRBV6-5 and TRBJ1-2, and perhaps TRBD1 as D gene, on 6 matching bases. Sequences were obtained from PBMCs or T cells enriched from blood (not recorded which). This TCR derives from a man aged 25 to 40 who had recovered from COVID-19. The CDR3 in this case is CASRDRGRGYGYTF. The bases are TGTGCCAGCAGGGACCGCGGCAGGGGCTATGGCTACACCTTC.